The 5 T cell receptor beta chains below come from one sample, sequenced in a study of shared clonotypes between healthy human individuals. Measured with immunoSEQ multiplex PCR; TCRdb has only the in-frame clones, and not every one. The sample contains approximately 530,000 clones, around 96% of which appear only once. Sequencing was carried out using naive CD4+ T cells sorted from blood. Subset specified: CD45RA+ positively selected. The receptors stem from a woman aged 25 to 45 in good health.

The chain uses TRBV27 and TRBJ1-3; maybe TRBD1 (6 bases). The length of the CDR3 is 14 residues. V lost 4 bases to trimming and J lost 5 bases, with 12 bases between them. Germline values: CDR1 MNHEY, CDR2 SMNVEV (reference sequence). The DNA for the CDR3 is TGTGCCAGCAGTTCCCTCCAGGGGCGAAACACCATATATTTT. It yields the protein CASSSLQGRNTIYF.

Comment on this clone: Different DNA sequences within this sample yield the same CDR3. CDR3 sequence reads: CASSLATVNTEAFF. The DNA of the CDR3 is TGCGCCAGCAGCTTGGCCACGGTTAACACTGAAGCTTTCTTT. The genes are TRBV5-1 and TRBJ1-1; D gene uncertain. The CDR3 loop spans 14 amino acids. With 0 bases removed from V and 2 bases from J, the gap between germline ends came to 8 bases. Germline CDR1 reads SGHRS; CDR2 reads YFSETQ.

This rearrangement joins TRBV18 to TRBJ1-1; D remains unclear. Germline lookup yields CDR1 KGHSH and CDR2 LQKENI. V dropped 2 bases and J dropped 6 bases, with 13 bases sitting between them. This CDR3 is 14 amino acids long. CDR3 coding DNA: TGTGCCAGCTCACCAAACATGCATGTGCCTGAAGCTTTCTTT. Protein product: CASSPNMHVPEAFF.

The J gene is TRBJ1-4, the V gene TRBV15, with D perhaps TRBD1 (5 bases). Germline CDR1 reads LNHNV; CDR2 reads YYDKDF (reference sequence). The CDR3 has 16 amino acids. Trimming took off 3 bases at V and 7 bases at J, with 18 bases between the two ends. CDR3 sequence: CATSSGERGSSEKLFF. The CDR3 coding sequence is TGTGCCACCAGCAGTGGGGAGAGGGGATCCTCTGAAAAACTGTTTTTT.

The chain combines TRBV28 with TRBJ1-4; D remains unclear. In germline, CDR1 is MDHEN, CDR2 SYDVKM. Trimming removed 6 bases at V and 4 bases at J, with 12 bases between. This CDR3 region has 14 residues. CDR3 loop: CASRSGKFNEKLFF. In nucleotides, the CDR3 is TGTGCCAGCAGGTCCGGGAAGTTTAATGAAAAACTGTTTTTT.